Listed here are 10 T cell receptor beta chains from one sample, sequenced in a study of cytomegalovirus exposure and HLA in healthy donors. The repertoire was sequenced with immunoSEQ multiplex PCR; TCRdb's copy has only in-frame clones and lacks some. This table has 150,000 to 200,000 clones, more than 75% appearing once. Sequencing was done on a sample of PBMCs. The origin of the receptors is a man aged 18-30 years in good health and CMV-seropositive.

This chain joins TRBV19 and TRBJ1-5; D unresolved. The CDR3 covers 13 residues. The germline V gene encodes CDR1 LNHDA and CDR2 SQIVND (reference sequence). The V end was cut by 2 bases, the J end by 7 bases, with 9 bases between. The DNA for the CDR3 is TGTGCCAGTAGTATACAGACGGGGCAGCCCCAGCATTTT. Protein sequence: CASSIQTGQPQHF.

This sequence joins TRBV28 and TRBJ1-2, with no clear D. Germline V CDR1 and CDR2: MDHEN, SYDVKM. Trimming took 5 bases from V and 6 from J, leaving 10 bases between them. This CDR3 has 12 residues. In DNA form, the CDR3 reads TGTGCCAGCAGTCGCGTACTGAATGGCTACACCTTC. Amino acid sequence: CASSRVLNGYTF.

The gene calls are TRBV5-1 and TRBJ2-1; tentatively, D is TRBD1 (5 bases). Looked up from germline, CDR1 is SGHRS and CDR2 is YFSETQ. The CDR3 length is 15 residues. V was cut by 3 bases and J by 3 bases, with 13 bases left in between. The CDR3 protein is CASSSDNIFYNEQFF. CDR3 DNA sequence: TGCGCCAGCAGCTCGGACAATATTTTCTACAATGAGCAGTTCTTC.

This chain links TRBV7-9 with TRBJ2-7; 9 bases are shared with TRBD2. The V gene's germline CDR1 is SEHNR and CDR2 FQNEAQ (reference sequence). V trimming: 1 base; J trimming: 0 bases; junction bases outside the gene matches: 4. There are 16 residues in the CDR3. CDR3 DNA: TGTGCCAGCAGCTTAGTCGGTAGCGGGAGCTCCTACGAGCAGTACTTC. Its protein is CASSLVGSGSSYEQYF. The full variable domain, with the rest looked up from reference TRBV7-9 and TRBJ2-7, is DTGVSQNPRHKITKRGQNVTFRCDPISEHNRLYWYRQTLGQGPEFLTYFQNEAQLEKSRLLSDRFSAERPKGSFSTLEIQRTEQGDSAMYLCASSLVGSGSSYEQYFGPGTRLTVT.

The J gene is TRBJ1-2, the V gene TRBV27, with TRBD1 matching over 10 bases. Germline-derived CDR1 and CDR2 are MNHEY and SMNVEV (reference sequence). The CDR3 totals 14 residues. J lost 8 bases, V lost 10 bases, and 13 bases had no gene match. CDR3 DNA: TGTGCCACCTCCCTGACAGGGGGCGTGGGAGGCTACACCTTC. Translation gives CATSLTGGVGGYTF.

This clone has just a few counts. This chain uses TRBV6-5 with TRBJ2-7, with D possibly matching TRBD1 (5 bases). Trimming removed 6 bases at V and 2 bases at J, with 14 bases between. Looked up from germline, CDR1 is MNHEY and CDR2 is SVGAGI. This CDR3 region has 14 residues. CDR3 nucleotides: TGTGCCAGCAGAAACAGCAGGGCTCCCTACGAGCAGTACTTC. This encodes CASRNSRAPYEQYF.

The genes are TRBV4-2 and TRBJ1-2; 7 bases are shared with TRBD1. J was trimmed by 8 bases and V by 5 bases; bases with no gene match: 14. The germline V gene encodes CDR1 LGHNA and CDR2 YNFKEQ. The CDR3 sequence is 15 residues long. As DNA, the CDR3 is TGTGCCAGCAGCTCTGAAGACAGGGTGAAAGGGGGCTACACCTTC. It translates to CASSSEDRVKGGYTF.

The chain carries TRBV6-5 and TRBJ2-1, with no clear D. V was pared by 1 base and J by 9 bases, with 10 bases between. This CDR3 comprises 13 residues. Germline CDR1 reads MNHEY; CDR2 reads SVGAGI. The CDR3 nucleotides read TGTGCCAGCAGTTACTTCGAATACGGTGAGCAGTTCTTC. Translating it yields CASSYFEYGEQFF.

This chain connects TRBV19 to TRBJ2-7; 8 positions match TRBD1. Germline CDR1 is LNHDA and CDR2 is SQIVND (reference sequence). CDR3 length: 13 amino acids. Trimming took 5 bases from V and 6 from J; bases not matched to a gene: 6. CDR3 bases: TGTGCCAGTAGTTCTCGGACAGGGACCGAGCAGTACTTC. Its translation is CASSSRTGTEQYF.

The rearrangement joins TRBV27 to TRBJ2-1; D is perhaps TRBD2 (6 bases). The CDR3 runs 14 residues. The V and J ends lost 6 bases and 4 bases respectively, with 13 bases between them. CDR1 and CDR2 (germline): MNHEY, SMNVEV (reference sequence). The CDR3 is CASRSGTSYNEQFF. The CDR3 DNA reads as TGTGCCAGCAGGTCTGGGACTTCATACAATGAGCAGTTCTTC.